What follows are 26 T cell receptor beta chains derived from one specimen sequenced in a study of blood T cell repertoires in COVID-19. The repertoire was sequenced with immunoSEQ multiplex PCR; TCRdb's copy has only in-frame clones and lacks some. The sample lists 350,000 to 400,000 clones, approximately 90% seen once, with 1.2% in the top ten. The sequenced material came from PBMCs or T cells enriched from blood (not recorded which). These receptors originate from a woman aged 18-29 years who had recovered from COVID-19.

This clone was recorded once. The chain has TRBV5-6 and TRBJ1-5; D ambiguous. The CDR3 has 14 residues. CDR1 and CDR2 (germline): SGHDT, YYEEEE. V dropped 1 base and J dropped 3 bases, with 8 bases sitting between them. CDR3 amino acids: CASSLLQTNQPQHF. The CDR3 bases are TGTGCCAGCAGCTTGCTACAGACCAATCAGCCCCAGCATTTT.

This chain links TRBV6-1 with TRBJ1-5, with TRBD1 matching over 7 bases. J was trimmed by 6 bases and V by 0 bases; bases with no gene match: 5. CDR1 and CDR2 (germline): MNHNS, SASEGT. This CDR3 region has 15 residues. CDR3 in DNA: TGTGCCAGCAGTGAAGCCCAGGGGGGTAGTCAGCCCCAGCATTTT. It codes for CASSEAQGGSQPQHF.

This clone is medium-sized (0.01 to 0.1%) within its sample. This sequence joins TRBV19 and TRBJ1-2; 7 bases line up with TRBD1. The J segment lost 5 bases and the V segment lost 5 bases, leaving 14 bases of the junction unmatched. The germline V gene has CDR1 LNHDA and CDR2 SQIVND (reference sequence). The CDR3 loop spans 16 amino acids. The CDR3 sequence: CASSRSGGLLRYGYTF. The DNA of the CDR3 is TGTGCCAGTAGTCGCTCAGGGGGATTACTGAGGTATGGCTACACCTTC.

The genes are TRBV11-3 and TRBJ2-5; TRBD2 aligns across 7 bases. V was pared by 1 base and J by 2 bases, with 4 bases of the junction left unmatched. From germline, CDR1 is SGHNT and CDR2 YENEEA. CDR3 length: 15 residues. The DNA for the CDR3 is TGTGCCAGCAGCTTAGGGGGGGGAAAACAAGAGACCCAGTACTTC. Protein: CASSLGGGKQETQYF. The whole variable domain, remainder taken from reference TRBV11-3 and TRBJ2-5, is EAGVVQSPRYKIIEKKQPVAFWCNPISGHNTLYWYLQNLGQGPELLIRYENEEAVDDSQLPKDRFSAERLKGVDSTLKIQPAELGDSAVYLCASSLGGGKQETQYFGPGTRLLVL.

V and J are TRBV30 and TRBJ2-3; 7 bases agree with TRBD2. This CDR3 is built from 14 residues. After removal of 2 bases from V and 5 bases from J, the junction contained 7 bases not matched to a gene. Germline CDR1 GTSNPN, CDR2 SVGIG (reference sequence). This chain's CDR3 is CAWSLAVGRDTQYF. The CDR3 bases are TGTGCCTGGAGTCTAGCGGTGGGGAGAGATACGCAGTATTTT.

This clone was recorded once. This chain uses TRBV29-1 with TRBJ2-3, with 7 bases matching TRBD2. CDR3 size: 15 residues. Looked up from germline, CDR1 is SQVTM and CDR2 is ANQGSEA. The V gene end was trimmed by 0 bases and the J gene end by 3 bases; junction bases not matched to a gene: 6. The CDR3 DNA reads TGCAGCGTTGAAGAAGGAGCAGCGGGGACAGATACGCAGTATTTT. Its protein product is CSVEEGAAGTDTQYF.

This chain links TRBV7-3 with TRBJ1-2; no firm D call. CDR1 is SGHTA and CDR2 is FQGTGA in the germline V gene. This CDR3 has 16 residues. Trimming stripped 2 bases from V and 2 bases from J, with 15 bases between. Written as DNA, the CDR3 is TGTGCCAGCAGCTTAGGACTCGAGGGCCGGAACTATGGCTACACCTTC. The encoded protein is CASSLGLEGRNYGYTF.

V usage is TRBV6-2 or TRBV6-3 and J usage is TRBJ1-5; D might be TRBD1 (5 bases). V was pared by 2 bases and J by 1 base, with 18 bases between. The CDR3 extends over 18 amino acids. Germline V lookup: CDR1 MNHEY, CDR2 SVGEGT. The CDR3 DNA is TGTGCCAGCAGTTACGAGAAAGGGGCGTTGAGGAGCAATCAGCCCCAGCATTTT. Its protein product is CASSYEKGALRSNQPQHF.

The chain couples TRBV4-1 to TRBJ2-1; 7 bases are a match to TRBD2. V lost 3 bases, J lost 0 bases, and 2 bases stayed unmatched. The CDR3 is 15 amino acids. The germline V gene encodes CDR1 MGHRA and CDR2 YSYEKL. This chain's CDR3 is CASSQGGGSYNEQFF. Here the CDR3 DNA reads TGCGCCAGCAGCCAGGGCGGGGGCTCCTACAATGAGCAGTTCTTC.

This clone was counted a few times. The V and J genes are TRBV10-2 and TRBJ2-1, with 11 nucleotides matching TRBD2. J gave up 4 bases and V 5 bases, and 4 bases lay outside the gene matches. The CDR3 is 15 residues long. CDR1 is WSHSY and CDR2 is SAAADI in the germline V gene. Here the CDR3 DNA reads TGCGCCAGCAGTTCCACTAGCGGGGGTTACAATGAGCAGTTCTTC. Protein sequence: CASSSTSGGYNEQFF.

CDR3 bases: TGCGCCAGCAGCTTGGTCGGCACTGAAGCTTTCTTT. It yields the protein CASSLVGTEAFF. The chain combines TRBV5-1 with TRBJ1-1; D is uncertain. V was trimmed by 0 bases and J by 4 bases, leaving 4 bases between them. The CDR3 loop spans 12 amino acids. The germline V gene encodes CDR1 SGHRS and CDR2 YFSETQ.

The J gene is TRBJ1-1, the V gene TRBV3-1 (or the pseudogene TRBV3-2); 10 positions match TRBD1. Germline CDR1 is LGHDT and CDR2 is YNNKEL (reference sequence). CDR3 size: 14 residues. V lost 6 bases, J lost 3 bases, and 4 bases stayed unmatched. The CDR3 protein is CASRTGGVDTEAFF. As DNA, the CDR3 is TGTGCCAGCAGGACAGGGGGCGTGGACACTGAAGCTTTCTTT.

V usage is TRBV5-1 and J usage is TRBJ2-5, with D possibly TRBD2 on 5 matching bases. Germline CDR1 and CDR2: SGHRS and YFSETQ. The V and J ends lost 0 bases and 3 bases respectively, with 15 bases between them. The CDR3 is made up of 16 amino acids. CDR3 nucleotide sequence: TGCGCCAGCAGCTTGGAAGGTCGGCTAGCAAAAGAGACCCAGTACTTC. This gives the protein CASSLEGRLAKETQYF.

The CDR3 bases are TGTGCCGCAGCGACAGGGGTTCGGGAAAAACTGTTTTTT. It encodes CAAATGVREKLFF. The chain couples TRBV15 to TRBJ1-4, with 8 bases lining up with TRBD1. V trimming: 11 bases; J trimming: 8 bases; junction bases outside the gene matches: 10. The CDR3 is made up of 13 amino acids. Germline V gene data show CDR1 as LNHNV and CDR2 as YYDKDF (reference sequence).

V is TRBV20-1 and J is TRBJ2-7, with TRBD1 identical over 7 bases. Trimming at V came to 3 bases and at J to 1 base, leaving 9 bases not matched to a gene. CDR1 is DFQATT and CDR2 is SNEGSKA in the germline V gene (reference sequence). The length of the CDR3 is 15 residues. The CDR3 here is CSASDPGQSSYEQYF. The CDR3 region has the DNA TGCAGTGCTAGTGACCCGGGACAGAGTTCCTACGAGCAGTACTTC.

The rearrangement links TRBV4-2 to TRBJ2-1; 10 bases align to TRBD2. Germline V lookup: CDR1 LGHNA, CDR2 YNFKEQ. J was trimmed by 3 bases and V by 4 bases; bases with no gene match: 9. The CDR3 length is 17 residues. The CDR3 DNA sequence: TGTGCCAGCAGCCTTAGTTCAGCGGGGGGGCGCTACAATGAGCAGTTCTTC. Translating gives CASSLSSAGGRYNEQFF.

The chain joins TRBV27 to TRBJ1-1; the match to TRBD1 covers 8 bases. From germline, CDR1 is MNHEY and CDR2 SMNVEV (reference sequence). The CDR3 is made up of 15 amino acids. J was trimmed by 5 bases and V by 2 bases; bases with no gene match: 7. CDR3 nucleotides: TGTGCCAGCAGTTTAAGGAACCACAGGGGGACTGAAGCTTTCTTT. Translation gives CASSLRNHRGTEAFF.

The chain joins TRBV7-2 to TRBJ2-2, with TRBD2 as a possible D gene (6 bases). V dropped 4 bases and J dropped 4 bases, with 13 bases sitting between them. This CDR3 is 15 amino acids long. From germline, CDR1 is SGHTA and CDR2 FQGNSA. This chain's CDR3 is CASSSRRGTTGELFF. CDR3 coding DNA: TGTGCCAGCAGCTCACGGCGGGGCACCACCGGGGAGCTGTTTTTT. Full variable domain (missing parts from reference TRBV7-2 and TRBJ2-2): GAGVSQSPSNKVTEKGKDVELRCDPISGHTALYWYRQSLGQGLEFLIYFQGNSAPDKSGLPSDRFSAERTGGSVSTLTIQRTQQEDSAVYLCASSSRRGTTGELFFGEGSRLTVL.

The gene calls are TRBV20-1 and TRBJ1-2; D unclear. V gave up 3 bases and J gave up 3 bases, with 11 bases separating them. The germline CDR1 and CDR2 sequences are DFQATT and SNEGSKA (reference sequence). The CDR3 contains 13 residues. This CDR3 is CSASETGDYGYTF. For the CDR3, the DNA is TGCAGTGCTAGTGAAACGGGTGACTATGGCTACACCTTC.

The sample holds one count of this clone. This chain uses TRBV6-5 with TRBJ1-1, with TRBD1 matching 9 bases. V lost 5 bases to trimming and J lost 10 bases; unmatched junction nucleotides: 5. This CDR3 spans 12 amino acids. Germline V gives CDR1 MNHEY, CDR2 SVGAGI. CDR3 in amino acids: CASSTGGQGAFF. The DNA for the CDR3 is TGTGCCAGCAGTACAGGGGGCCAGGGAGCTTTCTTT.

The J gene is TRBJ2-1, the V gene TRBV4-3, with TRBD2 matching 13 bases. Germline assignment: CDR1 LGHNA and CDR2 YSLEER. V lost 5 bases and J lost 0; bases outside the gene matches: 4. The length of the CDR3 is 17 residues. For the CDR3, the DNA is TGCGCCAGCAGCAGACTAGCGGGGGGCAGCTCCTACAATGAGCAGTTCTTC. Amino acid sequence: CASSRLAGGSSYNEQFF.

V and J are TRBV2 and TRBJ2-3; tentatively, D is TRBD2 (6 bases). This CDR3 region has 14 residues. Germline V gives CDR1 SNHLY, CDR2 FYNNEI. Trimming cost V 9 bases and J 2 bases, with 15 bases left between them. CDR3 coding DNA: TGTGCCAGTACCGGGACTCGGTCCACAGATACGCAGTATTTT. As protein: CASTGTRSTDTQYF. Together with reference TRBV2 and TRBJ2-3, the CDR3 gives the full variable domain: EPEVTQTPSHQVTQMGQEVILRCVPISNHLYFYWYRQILGQKVEFLVSFYNNEISEKSEIFDDQFSVERPDGSNFTLKIRSTKLEDSAMYFCASTGTRSTDTQYFGPGTRLTVL.

Turning to this clone: At the DNA level, this CDR3 is encoded by other sequences in the same sample as well. The chain is built from TRBV6-5 and TRBJ1-5, with 10 bases identical to TRBD1. V lost 6 bases, J lost 5 bases, and 4 bases stayed unmatched. This CDR3 region has 14 residues. Germline CDR1 and CDR2: MNHEY and SVGAGI. CDR3 region: CASSRTGGDQPQHF. The CDR3 DNA follows: TGTGCCAGCAGCCGGACAGGGGGGGATCAGCCCCAGCATTTT.

The rearrangement uses TRBV10-3 and TRBJ2-3; 12 bases are shared with TRBD2. Germline CDR1 is ENHRY and CDR2 is SYGVKD. The CDR3 length is 16 residues. The junction had 2 bases not matched to a gene; V was cut back by 4 bases and J by 0 bases. CDR3: CAISGLAGVSTDTQYF. The CDR3, as DNA: TGTGCCATCAGTGGACTAGCGGGGGTGAGCACAGATACGCAGTATTTT.

The chain employs TRBV7-6 and TRBJ2-1, with D possibly TRBD2 on 7 matching bases. V lost 2 bases, J lost 0 bases, and 17 bases lay in between. CDR3 size: 18 residues. Germline CDR1 SGHVS, CDR2 FNYEAQ. CDR3 region: CASSLSLIGGRSYNEQFF. For the CDR3, the DNA is TGTGCCAGCAGCTTATCTCTTATCGGGGGGCGCTCCTACAATGAGCAGTTCTTC. Full variable domain (outside the CDR3, taken from reference TRBV7-6 and TRBJ2-1): GAGVSQSPRYKVTKRGQDVALRCDPISGHVSLYWYRQALGQGPEFLTYFNYEAQQDKSGLPNDRFSAERPEGSISTLTIQRTEQRDSAMYRCASSLSLIGGRSYNEQFFGPGTRLTVL.

The chain is built from TRBV30 and TRBJ1-1, with 8 positions matching TRBD1. The CDR3 contains 11 residues. Germline loops: CDR1 GTSNPN, CDR2 SVGIG (reference sequence). Trimming cost V 5 bases and J 6 bases; bases outside gene matches: 2. The CDR3 region is CAWGGQAEAFF. CDR3 coding DNA: TGTGCCTGGGGGGGACAGGCTGAAGCTTTCTTT.